These T cell receptor beta chains were read from a single sample in a study of T cells in Graves' hyperthyroidism and ophthalmopathy. TCRdb independently ran MiXCR on the multiplex PCR reads; one entry per CDR3 protein. This sample has some 510,000 distinct CDR3 sequences, with roughly 50% found just once. The sample was peripheral blood or thyroid tissue (not recorded which). The receptors were gathered from a woman under 30 with Graves' hyperthyroidism. CDR3s include the opening cysteine and the closing phenylalanine or tryptophan. D genes are given only for firm matches. The listing skips clone size in some rows; elsewhere it reads once, few, many or a size class.

. TRBJ2-5 TRBV20-1 . TGCAGTGCTAGAGTGGTAGGCGGTAGCGCGGCGGAGACCCAGTACTTC CSARVVGGSAAETQYF
. TRBJ1-3 TRBV24-1 . TGTGCCACCAGTGATTCGTCAGGGGCAAACACCATATATTTT CATSDSSGANTIYF
. TRBJ1-6 TRBV7-3 many TGTGCCAGCAGCTTTGGATCCTATAATTCACCCCTCCACTTT CASSFGSYNSPLHF
. TRBJ2-5 TRBV12-3/TRBV12-4 few TGTGCCAGCAGTGAAGTGGGTTTGAAGGGAGAGACCCAGTACTTC CASSEVGLKGETQYF
. TRBJ2-5 TRBV29-1 . TGCAGCGCCAGAAGGGGGGAGCGAGAGACCCAGTACTTC CSARRGERETQYF
TRBD2 TRBJ2-7 TRBV29-1 . TGCAGCGTTGAAGAAAGTAGCGGGAGGGCCGCCGAGCAGTACTTC CSVEESSGRAAEQYF
. TRBJ2-7 TRBV12-3/TRBV12-4 . TGTGCCAGCAGCTTGATACGAGGGAGTCGCCACGAGCAGTACTTC CASSLIRGSRHEQYF
. TRBJ1-4 TRBV7-2 . TGTGCCAGCAACTCCGGGACTGGTAATGAAAAACTGTTTTTT CASNSGTGNEKLFF
TRBD1 TRBJ2-7 TRBV25-1 . TGTGCCTGGAGTGTTCTACCGGGACAGTCCTACGAGCAGTACTTC CAWSVLPGQSYEQYF
. TRBJ1-2 TRBV2 many TGTGCCAGCAGGCCCTCTGTTAACGGCTACACCTTC CASRPSVNGYTF
TRBD2 TRBJ2-2 TRBV10-3 . TGTGCCATCAGTGAGCCAGGGACTAGCGGGGAGCTGTTTTTT CAISEPGTSGELFF
. TRBJ1-1 TRBV11-2 . TGTGCCAGCAGCTTATTTAAGGAAGCGAACACTGAAGCTTTCTTT CASSLFKEANTEAFF
. TRBJ2-5 TRBV5-4 . TGTGCCAGCAGCTTGCTGGGGAGCCAAGAGACCCAGTACTTC CASSLLGSQETQYF
. TRBJ1-2 TRBV25-1 few TGTGCCAGCAGCTGGGGTGTGGGGGGCGGCTATGGCTACACCTTC CASSWGVGGGYGYTF
TRBD2 TRBJ2-7 TRBV20-1 . TGCAGTGCTGGAGGGGGGGCACTAGCGGGAACCGAGCAGTACTTC CSAGGGALAGTEQYF
TRBD1 TRBJ1-5 TRBV29-1 . TGCAGCGTTTCCGGGACAGGGCTTCAGCCCCAGCATTTT CSVSGTGLQPQHF